This T cell receptor beta chain was obtained from a study of T-cell reconstitution after alpha-beta-depleted transplantation in children. Study-level findings and limits: After one year, T-cell counts and TCRbeta diversity mostly came from new T cells.

The V end was cut by 5 bases, the J end by 5 bases, with 15 bases between. The CDR3 sequence is 14 residues long. The germline V gene has CDR1 SGHRS and CDR2 YFSETQ. The authors prepared the TCRbeta library with unique molecular identifiers. TCRdb redid the calling of the PCR reads with MiXCR, one entry per CDR3 protein. The sample includes about 870,000 distinct CDR3 sequences, 15% to 20% of them seen just once. This clonotype was found a few times. No antigen is known for it. The sequence was collected from a male patient between 10 and 17 years old who had a stem cell transplant for acute lymphoblastic leukemia, so the T cells may come from the graft donor. The sample in question was PBMCs, mostly from graft donor cells, obtained 360 days after TCRalphabeta/CD19-depleted stem cell transplant. The chain is built from TRBV5-1 and TRBJ2-3; weak D call: TRBD2 (6 bases). CDR3 nucleotides: TGCGCCAGCAGTCGACTTCCGGGAGTAGATACGCAGTATTTT. Residues: CASSRLPGVDTQYF.